These 8 T cell receptor beta chains share one sample of origin, sequenced in a study of post-analysis software for immune sequencing data. Study-wide findings and caveats: A few TRBV segments occurring more often in patients than controls included TRBV5-6, TRBV5-1 and TRBV20-1.

Incorporated into the TCR beta cDNA libraries were unique molecular identifiers, which served to reduce PCR and sequencing biases. One entry per CDR3 protein, called by TCRdb with MiXCR from the PCR reads. The data show hundreds of thousands of distinct CDR3 sequences, about 53% seen once. These receptors have no identified antigens. Sequencing was done on a sample of blood. The receptors derive from a girl under 18 with multiple sclerosis.

This chain joins TRBV12-3 or TRBV12-4 and TRBJ2-7, with 7 bases matching TRBD1. V gave up 5 bases and J gave up 4 bases; unmatched junction bases: 8. CDR3 length equals 14 residues. CDR3 sequence (DNA): TGTGCCAGCAGTCCGGGACAGAAGCTTTACGAGCAGTACTTC. It specifies CASSPGQKLYEQYF.

This clonotype has only one observation. The chain links TRBV25-1 to TRBJ1-1; D call uncertain. V shed 7 bases and J shed 11 bases, with 29 bases lying between them. CDR3 size: 16 residues. Germline CDR1 is MGHDK and CDR2 is SYGVNS. CDR3 amino acids: CASTRPRSVDGNGAFF. The CDR3 DNA reads TGTGCCAGCACCAGGCCCAGGTCTGTCGATGGGAACGGCGCTTTCTTT.

This chain uses TRBV29-1 with TRBJ2-1, with 11 bases fitting TRBD2. Germline assignment: CDR1 SQVTM and CDR2 ANQGSEA. The CDR3 is 14 residues long. The J segment lost 6 bases and the V segment lost 6 bases, leaving 7 bases of the junction unmatched. CDR3 in DNA: TGCAGCGTGAGGGGTCTAGCGGGGGGCAATGAGCAGTTCTTC. Its translation is CSVRGLAGGNEQFF.

This clonotype has a count of ten or more. A junction boundary mismatches the germline segment, possibly from a read error. This sequence joins TRBV5-1 and TRBJ2-7, with 10 bases matching TRBD1. The CDR3 totals 14 residues. CDR1 is SGHRS and CDR2 is YFSETQ in the germline V gene. The CDR3 DNA sequence: TGTGCCAGCTCGCGGGGACAGGGGAGCTACGAGCAGTACTTC. Its protein is CASSRGQGSYEQYF.

The rearrangement uses TRBV20-1 and TRBJ1-2, with TRBD1 as a possible D gene (5 bases). V lost 0 bases and J 2 bases, leaving 19 bases between the germline ends. The germline CDR1 and CDR2 sequences are DFQATT and SNEGSKA (reference sequence). The CDR3 consists of 17 residues. CDR3 in amino acids: CSARDRGSLSGNYGYTF. As DNA, the CDR3 is TGCAGTGCTAGAGATAGGGGCAGTCTATCAGGCAACTATGGCTACACCTTC.

This chain connects TRBV9 to TRBJ2-5; D is perhaps TRBD1 or TRBD2 (6 bases each). In germline, CDR1 is SGDLS, CDR2 YYNGEE. The CDR3 consists of 14 residues. Between the trimmed V and J ends, which lost 0 bases and 5 bases, there was a span of 11 bases. The chain's CDR3 is CASSVATGAETQYF. The CDR3 nucleotides are TGTGCCAGCAGCGTAGCTACGGGGGCGGAGACCCAGTACTTC. Full variable domain (remainder filled in from reference TRBV9 and TRBJ2-5): DSGVTQTPKHLITATGQRVTLRCSPRSGDLSVYWYQQSLDQGLQFLIQYYNGEERAKGNILERFSAQQFPDLHSELNLSSLELGDSALYFCASSVATGAETQYFGPGTRLLVL.

In its sample, this clonotype was seen a few times. This chain joins TRBV24-1 and TRBJ2-5; no firm D call. The germline V gene encodes CDR1 KGHDR and CDR2 SFDVKD. V was clipped by 5 bases and J by 4 bases, with 4 bases between them. The CDR3 runs 11 residues. CDR3: CATSGGETQYF. The CDR3 DNA sequence: TGTGCCACCAGTGGCGGAGAGACCCAGTACTTC.

The chain combines TRBV4-1 with TRBJ1-2; possible D gene TRBD1, 6 bases. The CDR3 consists of 14 residues. V was trimmed by 4 bases and J by 3 bases, leaving 12 bases between them. Germline values: CDR1 MGHRA, CDR2 YSYEKL. The CDR3 coding sequence is TGCGCCAGCAGCCGACAGACAGGATACTATGGCTACACCTTC. This codes for CASSRQTGYYGYTF.